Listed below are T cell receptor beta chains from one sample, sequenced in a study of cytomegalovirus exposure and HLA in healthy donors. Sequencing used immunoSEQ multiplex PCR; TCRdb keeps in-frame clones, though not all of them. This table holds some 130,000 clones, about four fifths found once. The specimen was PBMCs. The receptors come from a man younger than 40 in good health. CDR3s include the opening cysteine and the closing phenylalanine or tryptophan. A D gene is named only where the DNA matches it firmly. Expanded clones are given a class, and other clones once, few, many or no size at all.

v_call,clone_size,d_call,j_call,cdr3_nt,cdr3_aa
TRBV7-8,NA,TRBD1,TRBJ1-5,TGTGCCAGCAGCCCCCGGGACAGGGGGTCACATCAGCCCCAGCATTTT,CASSPRDRGSHQPQHF
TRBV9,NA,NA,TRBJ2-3,TGTGCCAGCAGCGTAGAGGTGGAGGGCCTCACCACAGATACGCAGTATTTT,CASSVEVEGLTTDTQYF
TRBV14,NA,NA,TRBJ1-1,TGTGCCAGCAGCCAAGATTACAGGCAAGCTTTCTTT,CASSQDYRQAFF
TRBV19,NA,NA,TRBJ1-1,TGTGCCAGTAGCGCTCTTAGGGGCACTGAAGCTTTCTTT,CASSALRGTEAFF
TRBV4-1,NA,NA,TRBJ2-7,TGCGCCAGCAGCCAAGGAGGGTTAGCGGCGAACTCCTACGAGCAGTACTTC,CASSQGGLAANSYEQYF
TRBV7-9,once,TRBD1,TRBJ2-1,TGTGCCAGCAGCTTAGGACAGGGTCTGGGGTACAATGAGCAGTTCTTC,CASSLGQGLGYNEQFF
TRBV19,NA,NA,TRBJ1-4,TGTGCCAGTAGCCCCGCCCAGGGTAATGAAAAACTGTTTTTT,CASSPAQGNEKLFF
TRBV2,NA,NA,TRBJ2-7,TGTGCCAGCAGTGCCCTTCCAGCGTTAATGGACGAGCAGTACTTC,CASSALPALMDEQYF
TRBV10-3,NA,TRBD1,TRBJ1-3,TGTGCCAACTCAGGGGGCTCCCTCTCTGGAAACACCATATATTTT,CANSGGSLSGNTIYF
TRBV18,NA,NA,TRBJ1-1,TGTGCCAGCTCACAGGGGGAGAACACTGAAGCTTTCTTT,CASSQGENTEAFF
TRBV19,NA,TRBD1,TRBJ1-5,TGTGCCAGTAGTATGGGGACAGGGGGCAGAAGCAATCAGCCCCAGCATTTT,CASSMGTGGRSNQPQHF
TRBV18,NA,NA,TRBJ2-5,TGTGCCAGCTCACCGAGGAGGCAAGAGACCCAGTACTTC,CASSPRRQETQYF
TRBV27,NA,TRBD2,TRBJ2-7,TGTGCCAGCAGGTCAACTAGCGCCAGCTCCTACGAGCAGTACTTC,CASRSTSASSYEQYF
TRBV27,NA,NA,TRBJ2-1,TGTGCCAGCAGTTTATCGGGAGGCTCCTACAATGAGCAGTTCTTC,CASSLSGGSYNEQFF
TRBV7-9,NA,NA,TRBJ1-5,TGTTCCAGCAGCTATTCAGGGAATCAGCCCCAGCATTTT,CSSSYSGNQPQHF
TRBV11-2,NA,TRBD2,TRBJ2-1,TGTGCCAGCAGCTTAGAGGGACTAGCGGGAGGACCAAAATACAATGAGCAGTTCTTC,CASSLEGLAGGPKYNEQFF
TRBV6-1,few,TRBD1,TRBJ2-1,TGTGCCAGCAGTGAGTACAGGGGTGAGCAGTTCTTC,CASSEYRGEQFF
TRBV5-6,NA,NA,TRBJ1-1,TGTGCCAGCAGCGGTGGGGGGGTACGAGCTTTCTTT,CASSGGGVRAFF
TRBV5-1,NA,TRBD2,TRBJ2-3,TGCGCCAGCAGCTCCCTTACTAGCGGGAGTACAGATACGCAGTATTTT,CASSSLTSGSTDTQYF
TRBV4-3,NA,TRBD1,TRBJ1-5,TGCGCCAGCAGCCAAGATAGCCAGGGGGCGGGTCAGCCCCAGCATTTT,CASSQDSQGAGQPQHF